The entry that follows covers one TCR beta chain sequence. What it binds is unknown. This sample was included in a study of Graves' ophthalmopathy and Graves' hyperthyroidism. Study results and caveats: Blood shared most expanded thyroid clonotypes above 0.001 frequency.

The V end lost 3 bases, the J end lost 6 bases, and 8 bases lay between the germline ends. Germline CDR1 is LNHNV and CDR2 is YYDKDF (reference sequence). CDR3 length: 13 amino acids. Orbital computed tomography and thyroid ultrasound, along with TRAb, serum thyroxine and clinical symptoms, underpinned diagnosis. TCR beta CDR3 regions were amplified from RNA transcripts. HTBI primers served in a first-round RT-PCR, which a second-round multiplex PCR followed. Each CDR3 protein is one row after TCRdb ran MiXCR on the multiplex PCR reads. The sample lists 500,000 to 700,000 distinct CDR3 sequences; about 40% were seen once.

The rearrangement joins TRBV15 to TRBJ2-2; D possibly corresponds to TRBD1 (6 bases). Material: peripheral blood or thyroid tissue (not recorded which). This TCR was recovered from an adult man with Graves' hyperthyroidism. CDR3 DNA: TGTGCCACCAGCAGTCCAGGGGCCGGGGAGCTGTTTTTT. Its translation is CATSSPGAGELFF.